This section outlines one T cell receptor beta chain sequence together with its context. Antigen: not known. This specimen comes from a study of cytomegalovirus exposure and HLA in healthy donors. Study findings and constraints: Earlier results showed most TCR beta V segments being productive about 90% or about 30% of the time. In a later analysis, productive TCRs from donors in an Asian-associated ancestry cluster reportedly carried fewer N-insertions than the cohort mean. A later analysis linked a missense variant in DCLRE1C to the trimming of TCR beta V and J genes.

Germline V lookup: CDR1 SNHLY, CDR2 FYNNEI. Trimming removed 8 bases from V and 9 bases from J; junction bases left unmatched: 12. The CDR3 contains 15 residues. Both 60 Vbeta primers and 13 Jbeta primers went into the PCR. Clones were sequenced by immunoSEQ multiplex PCR, and TCRdb holds only the in-frame ones, with some missing. The repertoire holds roughly 130,000 clones, 82% seen once, with roughly 12% in the top ten. Sequenced input: PBMCs. The TCR comes from a male donor in good health and CMV-seropositive. V gene TRBV2 combines with J gene TRBJ1-4; 10 positions match TRBD1. In DNA, the CDR3 is TGTGCCAGCTCCCAGTCGGGACAGGGGAGGCAAAAACTGTTTTTT. Amino acids: CASSQSGQGRQKLFF. The full variable domain, with the rest looked up from reference TRBV2 and TRBJ1-4, is EPEVTQTPSHQVTQMGQEVILRCVPISNHLYFYWYRQILGQKVEFLVSFYNNEISEKSEIFDDQFSVERPDGSNFTLKIRSTKLEDSAMYFCASSQSGQGRQKLFFGSGTQLSVL.